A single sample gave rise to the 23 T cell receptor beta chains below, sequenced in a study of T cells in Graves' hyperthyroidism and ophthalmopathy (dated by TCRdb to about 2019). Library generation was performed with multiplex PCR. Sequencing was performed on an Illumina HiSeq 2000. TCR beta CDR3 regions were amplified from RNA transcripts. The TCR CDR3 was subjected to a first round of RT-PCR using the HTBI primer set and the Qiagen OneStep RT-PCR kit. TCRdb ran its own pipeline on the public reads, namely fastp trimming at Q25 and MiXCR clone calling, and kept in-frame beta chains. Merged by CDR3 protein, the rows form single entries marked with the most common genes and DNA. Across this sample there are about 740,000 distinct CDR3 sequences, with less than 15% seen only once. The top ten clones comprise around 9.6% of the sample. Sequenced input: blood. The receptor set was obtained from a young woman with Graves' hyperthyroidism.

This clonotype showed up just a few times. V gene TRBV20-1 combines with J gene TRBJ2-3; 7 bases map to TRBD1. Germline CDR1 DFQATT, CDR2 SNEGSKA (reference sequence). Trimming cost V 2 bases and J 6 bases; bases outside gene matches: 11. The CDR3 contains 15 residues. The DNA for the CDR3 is TGCAGTGCTAGACTCCTACAGGGGAAAGGGGATACGCAGTATTTT. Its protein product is CSARLLQGKGDTQYF.

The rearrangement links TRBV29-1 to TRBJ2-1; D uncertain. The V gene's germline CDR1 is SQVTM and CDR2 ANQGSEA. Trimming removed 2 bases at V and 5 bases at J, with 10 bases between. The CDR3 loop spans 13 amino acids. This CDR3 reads CSVELLTNNEQFF. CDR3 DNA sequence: TGCAGCGTTGAATTGCTAACTAACAATGAGCAGTTCTTC.

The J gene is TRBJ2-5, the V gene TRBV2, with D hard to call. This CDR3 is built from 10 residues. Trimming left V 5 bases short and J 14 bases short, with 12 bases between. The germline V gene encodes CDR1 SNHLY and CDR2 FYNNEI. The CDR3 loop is CASSLGSCYF. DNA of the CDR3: TGTGCCAGCAGTTTAGGCTCTTGCTACTTC.

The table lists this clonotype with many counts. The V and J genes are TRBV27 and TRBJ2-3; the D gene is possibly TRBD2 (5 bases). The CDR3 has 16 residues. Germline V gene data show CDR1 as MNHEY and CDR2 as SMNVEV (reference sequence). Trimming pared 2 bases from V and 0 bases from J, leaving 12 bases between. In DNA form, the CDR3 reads TGTGCCAGCAGTTTAGGTTGGGCGGGTAGCACAGATACGCAGTATTTT. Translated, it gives CASSLGWAGSTDTQYF.

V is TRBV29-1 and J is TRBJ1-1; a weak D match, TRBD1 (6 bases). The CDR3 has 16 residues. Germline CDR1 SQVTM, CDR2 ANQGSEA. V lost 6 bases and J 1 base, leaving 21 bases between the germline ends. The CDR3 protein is CSVGDYRVLGNTEAFF. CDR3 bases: TGCAGCGTGGGGGATTACAGGGTATTAGGGAACACTGAAGCTTTCTTT.

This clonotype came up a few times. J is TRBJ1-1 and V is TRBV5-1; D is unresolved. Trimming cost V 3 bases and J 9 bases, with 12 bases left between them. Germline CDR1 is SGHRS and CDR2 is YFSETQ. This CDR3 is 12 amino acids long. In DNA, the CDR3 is TGCGCCAGCAGCTCGGACCAGGTCAAAGCTTTCTTT. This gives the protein CASSSDQVKAFF. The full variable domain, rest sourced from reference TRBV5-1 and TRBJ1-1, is KAGVTQTPRYLIKTRGQQVTLSCSPISGHRSVSWYQQTPGQGLQFLFEYFSETQRNKGNFPGRFSGRQFSNSRSEMNVSTLELGDSALYLCASSSDQVKAFFGQGTRLTVV.

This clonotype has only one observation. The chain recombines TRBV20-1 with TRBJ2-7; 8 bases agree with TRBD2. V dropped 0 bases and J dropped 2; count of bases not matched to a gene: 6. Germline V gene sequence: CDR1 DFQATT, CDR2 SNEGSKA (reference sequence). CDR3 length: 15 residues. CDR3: CSARDLTGGAYEQYF. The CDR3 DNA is TGCAGTGCTAGAGATCTGACGGGAGGGGCCTACGAGCAGTACTTC.

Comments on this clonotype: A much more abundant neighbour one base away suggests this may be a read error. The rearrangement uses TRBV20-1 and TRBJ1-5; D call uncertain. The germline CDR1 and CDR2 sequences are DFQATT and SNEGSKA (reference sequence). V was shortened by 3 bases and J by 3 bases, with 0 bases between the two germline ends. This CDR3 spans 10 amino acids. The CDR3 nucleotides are TGCAGTGCTAGCAATCAGCCCCAGCATTTT. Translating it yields CSASNQPQHF.

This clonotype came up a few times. The CDR3 region has the DNA TGTGCCAGCAGCTTAGTAGGGACTAGCGGGGGGGCCTCCTACGAGCAGTACTTC. Its translation: CASSLVGTSGGASYEQYF. J is TRBJ2-7 and V is TRBV7-2; 16 nucleotides line up with TRBD2. Trimming cost V 1 base and J 0 bases; bases outside gene matches: 3. CDR3 length: 18 amino acids. Germline CDR1 SGHTA, CDR2 FQGNSA.

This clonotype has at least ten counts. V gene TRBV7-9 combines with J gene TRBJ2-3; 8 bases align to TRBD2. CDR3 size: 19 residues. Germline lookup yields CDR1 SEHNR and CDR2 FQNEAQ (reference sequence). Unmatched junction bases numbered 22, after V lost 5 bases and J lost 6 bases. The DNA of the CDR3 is TGTGCCAGCAGCACAACATATTCCGTTCCTGGGACTAGTTGGGATACGCAGTATTTT. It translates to CASSTTYSVPGTSWDTQYF.

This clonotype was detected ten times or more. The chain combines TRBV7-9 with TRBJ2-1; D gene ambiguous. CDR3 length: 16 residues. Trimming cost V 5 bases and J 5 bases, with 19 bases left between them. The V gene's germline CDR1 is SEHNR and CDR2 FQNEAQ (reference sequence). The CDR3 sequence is CASSKIGPTVHNEQFF. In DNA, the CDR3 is TGTGCCAGCAGCAAAATAGGACCTACGGTGCACAATGAGCAGTTCTTC.

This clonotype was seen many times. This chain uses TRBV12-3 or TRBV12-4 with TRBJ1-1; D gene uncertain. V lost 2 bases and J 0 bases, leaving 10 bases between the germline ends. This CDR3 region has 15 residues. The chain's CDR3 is CASSLIRIMNTEAFF. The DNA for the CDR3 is TGTGCCAGCAGTTTAATCCGGATCATGAACACTGAAGCTTTCTTT.

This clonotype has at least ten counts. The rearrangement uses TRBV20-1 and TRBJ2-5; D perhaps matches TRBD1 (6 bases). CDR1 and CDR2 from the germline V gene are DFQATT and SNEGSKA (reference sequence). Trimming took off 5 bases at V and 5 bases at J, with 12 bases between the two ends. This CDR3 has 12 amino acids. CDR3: CSASRGRETQYF. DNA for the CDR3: TGCAGTGCTTCCAGGGGAAGGGAGACCCAGTACTTC.

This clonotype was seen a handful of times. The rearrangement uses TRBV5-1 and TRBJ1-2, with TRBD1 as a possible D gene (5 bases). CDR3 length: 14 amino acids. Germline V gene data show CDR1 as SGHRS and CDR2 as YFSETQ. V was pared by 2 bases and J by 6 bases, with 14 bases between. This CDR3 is CASSFRAEDDGYTF. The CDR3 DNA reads TGCGCCAGCAGCTTCAGGGCCGAGGATGATGGCTACACCTTC. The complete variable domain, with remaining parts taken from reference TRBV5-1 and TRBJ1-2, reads KAGVTQTPRYLIKTRGQQVTLSCSPISGHRSVSWYQQTPGQGLQFLFEYFSETQRNKGNFPGRFSGRQFSNSRSEMNVSTLELGDSALYLCASSFRAEDDGYTFGSGTRLTVV.

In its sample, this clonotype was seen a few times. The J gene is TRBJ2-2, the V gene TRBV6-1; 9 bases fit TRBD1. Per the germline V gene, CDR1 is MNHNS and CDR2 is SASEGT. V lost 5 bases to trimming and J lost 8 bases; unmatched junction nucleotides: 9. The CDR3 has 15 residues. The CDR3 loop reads CASSNQLQGAGELFF. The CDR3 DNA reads TGTGCCAGCAGTAACCAATTACAGGGGGCAGGGGAGCTGTTTTTT.

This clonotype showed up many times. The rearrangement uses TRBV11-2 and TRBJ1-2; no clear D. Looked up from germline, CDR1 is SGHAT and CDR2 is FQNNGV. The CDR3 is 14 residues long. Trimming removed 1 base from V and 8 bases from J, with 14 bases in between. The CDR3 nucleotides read TGTGCCAGCAGCTTAGGAACGGCGGCGGGCGGCTACACCTTC. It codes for CASSLGTAAGGYTF.

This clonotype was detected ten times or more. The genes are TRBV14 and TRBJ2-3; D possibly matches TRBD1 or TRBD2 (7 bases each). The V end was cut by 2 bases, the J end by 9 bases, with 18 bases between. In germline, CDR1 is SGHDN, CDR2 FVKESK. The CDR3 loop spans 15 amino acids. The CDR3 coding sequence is TGTGCCAGCAGCCAACGGACAGGAGGGGAGGGGACGCAGTATTTT. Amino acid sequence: CASSQRTGGEGTQYF. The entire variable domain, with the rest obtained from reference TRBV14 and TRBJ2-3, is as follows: EAGVTQFPSHSVIEKGQTVTLRCDPISGHDNLYWYRRVMGKEIKFLLHFVKESKQDESGMPNNRFLAERTGGTYSTLKVQPAELEDSGVYFCASSQRTGGEGTQYFGPGTRLTVL.

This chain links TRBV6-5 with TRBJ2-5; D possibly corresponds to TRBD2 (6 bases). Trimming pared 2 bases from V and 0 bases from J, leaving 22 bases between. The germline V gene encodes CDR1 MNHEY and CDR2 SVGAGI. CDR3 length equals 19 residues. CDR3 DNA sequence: TGTGCCAGCAGTTACCGCCCCCTGCAGGGACTCCGGTACCAAGAGACCCAGTACTTC. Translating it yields CASSYRPLQGLRYQETQYF.

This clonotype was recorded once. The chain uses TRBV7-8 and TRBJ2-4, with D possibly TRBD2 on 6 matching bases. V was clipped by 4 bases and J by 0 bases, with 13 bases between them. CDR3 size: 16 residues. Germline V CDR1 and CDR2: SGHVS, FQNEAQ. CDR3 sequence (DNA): TGTGCCAGCAGCTCCTCAGCGGGTCTAGCCAAAAACATTCAGTACTTC. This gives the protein CASSSSAGLAKNIQYF. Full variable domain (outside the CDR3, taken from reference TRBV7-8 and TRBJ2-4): GAGVSQSPRYKVAKRGQDVALRCDPISGHVSLFWYQQALGQGPEFLTYFQNEAQLDKSGLPSDRFFAERPEGSVSTLKIQRTQQEDSAVYLCASSSSAGLAKNIQYFGAGTRLSVL.

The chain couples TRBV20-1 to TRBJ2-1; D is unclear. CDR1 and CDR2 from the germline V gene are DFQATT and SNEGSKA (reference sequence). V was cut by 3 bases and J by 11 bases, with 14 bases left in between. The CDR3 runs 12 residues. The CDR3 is CSASMESPKQFF. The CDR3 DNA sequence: TGCAGTGCTAGTATGGAGTCACCGAAGCAGTTCTTC.

The CDR3 sequence: CATAQGGSTDTQYF. CDR3 in DNA: TGTGCCACCGCACAAGGGGGAAGCACAGATACGCAGTATTTT. The chain employs TRBV12-3 or TRBV12-4 and TRBJ2-3, with TRBD1 as a possible D gene (6 bases). This CDR3 comprises 14 residues. Trimming shortened V by 10 bases and J by 0 bases, and 14 bases separated the two germline ends.

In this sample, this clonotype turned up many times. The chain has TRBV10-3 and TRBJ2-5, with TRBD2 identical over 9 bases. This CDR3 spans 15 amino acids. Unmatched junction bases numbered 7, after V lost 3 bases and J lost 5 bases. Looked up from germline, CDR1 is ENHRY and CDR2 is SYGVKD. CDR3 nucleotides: TGTGCCATCAGTGATGAGCGGGAGGTCCATGAGACCCAGTACTTC. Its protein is CAISDEREVHETQYF.

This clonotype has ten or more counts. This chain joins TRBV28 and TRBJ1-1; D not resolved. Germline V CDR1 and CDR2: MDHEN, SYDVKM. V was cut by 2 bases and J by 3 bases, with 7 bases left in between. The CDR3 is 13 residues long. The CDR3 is CASSLRGHTEAFF. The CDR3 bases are TGTGCCAGCAGTTTACGCGGACACACTGAAGCTTTCTTT.